This T cell receptor (beta chain) was identified in a study of T cell changes during pregnancy in multiple sclerosis. Germline CDR1 reads MNHNS; CDR2 reads SASEGT. The CDR3 spans 14 residues. V was pared by 0 bases and J by 10 bases, with 15 bases between. Here immunoSEQ multiplex PCR was the method, and the copy in TCRdb shows in-frame clones only, minus some. The sample holds approximately 92,000 clones, approximately 93% seen once. This TCR was sampled from a female donor with multiple sclerosis, enrolled in a pregnancy study. The sample was peripheral blood, taken after pregnancy. The chain is built from TRBV6-1 and TRBJ1-1; D may be TRBD1 (6 bases). CDR3 bases: TGTGCCAGCAGTGAAGCCACAGGGATGCGAGGAGCTTTCTTT. Translated, it gives CASSEATGMRGAFF.